A selection of T cell receptor beta chains follows, all from one sample in a study of T-cell reconstitution after alpha-beta-depleted transplantation in children. TCRdb re-called the PCR reads with MiXCR, one entry per CDR3 protein. The table lists over 400,000 distinct CDR3 sequences, about 45% of them singletons, with roughly a quarter in the top ten. The sample consisted of PBMCs, taken before TCRalphabeta/CD19-depleted stem cell transplant. All receptors derive from a girl aged 2-9 years with aplastic anemia, due to receive a stem cell transplant. The CDR3 runs from the conserved cysteine through the conserved F or W. The order of the fields is clone size, V gene, J gene, D gene, CDR3 DNA, CDR3 protein. D genes are given only for firm matches. The listing skips clone size in some rows; elsewhere it reads once, few, many or a size class.

NA	TRBV7-2	TRBJ2-3	TRBD2	TGTGCCAGCAGCTTAGCGGTCCGGGGGGGCACAGATACGCAGTATTTT	CASSLAVRGGTDTQYF
NA	TRBV5-1	TRBJ1-1	NA	TGCGCCAGCAGCTTGGTTGTTCAGGGGCCGAAGACTGAAGCTTTCTTT	CASSLVVQGPKTEAFF
many	TRBV9	TRBJ2-6	NA	TGTGCCAGCAGCGTATCAGGGTCTGGGGCCAACGTCCTGACTTTC	CASSVSGSGANVLTF
NA	TRBV7-8	TRBJ2-1	NA	TGTGCCAGCAGCTCGCCGGGACACGCGAGCGATGAGCAGTTCTTC	CASSSPGHASDEQFF
NA	TRBV6-2/TRBV6-3	TRBJ2-1	NA	TGTGCCAGCAGTTTTGAGGGGAACAATGAGCAGTTCTTC	CASSFEGNNEQFF
few	TRBV20-1	TRBJ2-4	NA	TGCAGTGCTGAAAGCGGTACCAAAAACATTCAGTACTTC	CSAESGTKNIQYF
NA	TRBV15	TRBJ2-5	NA	TGTGCCACCAGCAGAGATCCCAGGGCAAGGCCCCAGTACTTC	CATSRDPRARPQYF
NA	TRBV12-3/TRBV12-4	TRBJ2-1	NA	TGTGCCAGCAGTTTGCACCAGGGTGAGCAGTTCTTC	CASSLHQGEQFF
NA	TRBV7-2	TRBJ1-5	TRBD1	TGTGCCTGCAGCCTTCTGACAGGGCGAAGCACAGATACGCAGCATTTT	CACSLLTGRSTDTQHF
NA	TRBV28	TRBJ2-7	NA	TGTGCCAGCAGTTTTTCCCACGAGCAGTACTTC	CASSFSHEQYF
NA	TRBV7-9	TRBJ2-1	TRBD2	TGTGCCAGCAGCAACCCGGGACTAGCGGTGTACAATGAGCAGTTCTTC	CASSNPGLAVYNEQFF
NA	TRBV30	TRBJ2-1	NA	TGTGCCTGGAGTGTACAGGGAGGGTTCGTGGTTAATGAGCAGTTCTTC	CAWSVQGGFVVNEQFF
NA	TRBV18	TRBJ1-4	NA	TGTGCCAGCTCGCCGACAGCCTCTAATGAAAAACTGTTTTTT	CASSPTASNEKLFF
NA	TRBV18	TRBJ1-6	NA	TGTGCCAGCTCACCGCCAAAAAATTCACCCCTCCACTTT	CASSPPKNSPLHF
NA	TRBV4-3	TRBJ2-7	NA	TGCGCCAGCAGCCCCCACCCGGGAACATACGAGCAGTACTTC	CASSPHPGTYEQYF
NA	TRBV12-3/TRBV12-4	TRBJ2-1	TRBD2	TGTGCCAGCAGTTTAAGACTAGCGGGATACGACAATGAGCAGTTCTTC	CASSLRLAGYDNEQFF
few	TRBV27	TRBJ2-5	TRBD2	TGTGCCAGCAGTCCCCAAGTAGGGAGGGAAGAGACCCAGTACTTC	CASSPQVGREETQYF
NA	TRBV20-1	TRBJ2-4	TRBD1	TGCAGTGCTAGAGGACAGGGGGGGCAAAACATTCAGTACTTC	CSARGQGGQNIQYF
few	TRBV12-3/TRBV12-4	TRBJ1-5	NA	TGTGCCAGCGCGCCGGGACTGTCCAATCAGCCCCAGCATTTT	CASAPGLSNQPQHF
NA	TRBV4-2	TRBJ2-1	NA	TGTGCCAGCAGCCAAGAACCTGGACACCGATCCTACAATGAGCAGTTCTTC	CASSQEPGHRSYNEQFF
NA	TRBV12-3/TRBV12-4	TRBJ1-2	NA	TGTGCCAGCAGTTTCCACACTCTTAACTATGGCTACACCTTC	CASSFHTLNYGYTF
many	TRBV5-1	TRBJ2-1	TRBD2	TGCGCCAGCAGCTTTACTAGCGGACCCAATGAGCAGTTCTTC	CASSFTSGPNEQFF
NA	TRBV7-8	TRBJ1-2	NA	TGTGCCAGCAGCCCCCACTTCGGGGTTTCTAACTATGGCTACACCTTC	CASSPHFGVSNYGYTF
many	TRBV5-1	TRBJ1-2	NA	TGCGCCAGCAGCTTGGGACCAACAGGGATGGGTGGACGCGGCTACACCTTC	CASSLGPTGMGGRGYTF
NA	TRBV12-3/TRBV12-4	TRBJ2-3	TRBD2	TGTGCCAGCAGTCCCTCCTACAGGCCCAGCGGGGAAAGCACAGATACGCAGTATTTT	CASSPSYRPSGESTDTQYF
NA	TRBV15	TRBJ1-1	NA	TGTGCCACCAGCTCACCGGGGGCCAACACTGAAGCTTTCTTT	CATSSPGANTEAFF
NA	TRBV6-1	TRBJ2-1	TRBD2	TGTGCCAGCAGCGCCGGACTAGCGGAGAATGAGCAGTTCTTC	CASSAGLAENEQFF
NA	TRBV19	TRBJ2-3	TRBD2	TGTGCCAGTAGTATAGAGGGCCCACGACTAGCGGGAGGGCCTGTACGAGATACGCAGTATTTT	CASSIEGPRLAGGPVRDTQYF
NA	TRBV20-1	TRBJ2-5	NA	TGCAGTGCTGGGAAAGGGGAGACCCAGTACTTC	CSAGKGETQYF
NA	TRBV20-1	TRBJ1-5	NA	TGCAGTGCTAGGGGGTGGGGGGCCAATCAGCCCCAGCATTTT	CSARGWGANQPQHF
few	TRBV12-3/TRBV12-4	TRBJ2-7	NA	TGTGCCAGCAGTTTACGGTCGCGGTACGAGCAGTACTTC	CASSLRSRYEQYF
few	TRBV6-5	TRBJ1-4	NA	TGTGCCAGCAGTTGGGGGGCCATGGATGAAAAACTGTTTTTT	CASSWGAMDEKLFF
NA	TRBV29-1	TRBJ2-5	TRBD2	TGCAGCGGTGCGGGGGGCAAGACCCAGTACTTC	CSGAGGKTQYF
many	TRBV7-2	TRBJ2-7	NA	TGTGCCAGCAGCTCAGCCGGGACAACCACCTACGAGCAGTACTTC	CASSSAGTTTYEQYF
few	TRBV30	TRBJ2-1	TRBD2	TGTGCCTGGCGAAAGGCGGGAGGTTCCGATGAGCAGTTCTTC	CAWRKAGGSDEQFF
many	TRBV7-9	TRBJ2-7	NA	TGTGCCAGCAGCTCTAATGTACAGGCCACCGCCTACGAGCAGTACTTC	CASSSNVQATAYEQYF
NA	TRBV5-1	TRBJ2-2	TRBD2	TGCGCCAGCAGCGCGGGAGGGAGTTACACCGGGGAGCTGTTTTTT	CASSAGGSYTGELFF
NA	TRBV10-3	TRBJ2-1	NA	TGTGCCATCAGCCTCCACGAGTCCTACAATGAGCAGTTCTTC	CAISLHESYNEQFF
few	TRBV12-3/TRBV12-4	TRBJ1-1	NA	TGTGCCAGCAGTTCACAGGGATGGACTGAAGCTTTCTTT	CASSSQGWTEAFF
NA	TRBV6-1	TRBJ1-5	NA	TGTGCCAGCACCCTGACAGGACCCAATCAGCCCCAGCATTTT	CASTLTGPNQPQHF
many	TRBV29-1	TRBJ2-1	TRBD2	TGCAGCGTACGTACTAGCGGGAGCCATGAGCAGTTCTTC	CSVRTSGSHEQFF
NA	TRBV5-1	TRBJ2-3	TRBD1	TGCGCCAGCAGCTCAACAGGGGGATCCAGCACAGATACGCAGTATTTT	CASSSTGGSSTDTQYF
NA	TRBV11-2	TRBJ2-7	TRBD1	TGTGCCAGCAGCCAATTGTGGGGACAGGGTACTCCGACCTACGAGCAGTACTTC	CASSQLWGQGTPTYEQYF
NA	TRBV20-1	TRBJ1-1	NA	TGCAGTGCTAGAGGGGGAATGAACACTGAAGCTTTCTTT	CSARGGMNTEAFF
many	TRBV12-3/TRBV12-4	TRBJ2-7	TRBD1	TGTGCCAGCAATCTTCTTGGGACAGGGGCCTACGAGCAGTACTTC	CASNLLGTGAYEQYF
many	TRBV6-1	TRBJ2-1	NA	TGTGCCAGCAGATTGGCTAGGGGTAACTCCTACAATGAGCAGTTCTTC	CASRLARGNSYNEQFF